The present T cell receptor beta chain was sequenced within a study of human T cells and chemical hapten exposure. Germline V gene sequence: CDR1 SEHNR, CDR2 FQNEAQ (reference sequence). Trimming shortened V by 1 base and J by 2 bases, and 10 bases separated the two germline ends. The CDR3 consists of 15 residues. Time point given: patch test 3, about 24 weeks after DPC sensitization. Treatment described: therapeutic diphenylcyclopropenone sensitization with weekly scalp DPC. TCRdb recomputed calls from the RACE reads with MiXCR, one row per CDR3 protein. The data contain 150,000 to 200,000 distinct CDR3 sequences, 20% to 25% of them singletons.

The receptor comes from a woman in her thirties or forties with alopecia areata. Some clones in this sample may be carry-over from other donors' samples. The V call is TRBV7-9, the J call TRBJ2-3; D is undetermined. The sample consisted of whole blood, taken in connection with sensitization to the hapten diphenylcyclopropenone (DPC). In DNA form, the CDR3 reads TGTGCCAGCAGCTTAGGTGGGCGGACCACAGATACGCAGTATTTT. This translates into CASSLGGRTTDTQYF.